The next 32 T cell receptor beta chains were all read from a single sample in a study of CD8+CD57+ T cells in acquired aplastic anemia. Genomic DNA constituted the template upon which TCR beta VDJ and CDR3 profiling was performed. TCRdb passed the reads through MiXCR, listing each CDR3 protein once. The sample shows hundreds of thousands of distinct CDR3 sequences, around 82% of them seen only once. Selection for sequencing was limited to patients who had shown CD8+CD57+ cell expansion by flow cytometry. Source material: sorted CD4+, CD8+, or CD8+CD57+ T cells (not recorded which) from PBMCs. The origin of the receptors is a human donor with aplastic anemia.

Regarding this clonotype: An end of the junction differs from the germline gene, which may be a read error. This sequence joins TRBV7-3 and TRBJ2-5, with 9 bases fitting TRBD2. Germline CDR1 and CDR2: SGHTA and FQGTGA. This CDR3 has 14 amino acids. CDR3 residues: CASSLKKREERWAF. The CDR3 DNA reads as TGTGCCAGCAGCTTAAAGAAGCGGGAGGAGAGATGGGCATTC.

Notes on this clonotype: At one end, the junction sequence differs from germline, possibly due to a read error. The chain couples TRBV9 to TRBJ2-1; 12 nucleotides align to TRBD2. The CDR3 is 18 amino acids. Germline values: CDR1 SGDLS, CDR2 YYNGEE. This CDR3 reads CASSAGTSGPGSYNEQVF. The CDR3 bases are TGTGCCAGCAGCGCCGGGACTAGCGGGCCGGGCTCCTACAATGAGCAGGTCTTC.

Concerning this clonotype: The junction differs from germline at one of its ends, possibly a read error. The chain links TRBV7-3 to TRBJ2-3; D is unresolved. Germline values: CDR1 SGHTA, CDR2 FQGTGA. The CDR3 runs to 14 residues. The CDR3 sequence: CAPRFPAGTLKLSF. The CDR3 DNA is TGTGCTCCTAGGTTCCCGGCTGGTACCCTTAAGCTTTCTTTT. Together with reference TRBV7-3 and TRBJ2-3, the CDR3 gives the full variable domain: GAGVSQTPSNKVTEKGKYVELRCDPISGHTALYWYRQSLGQGPEFLIYFQGTGAADDSGLPNDRFFAVRPEGSVSTLKIQRTERGDSAVYLCAPRFPAGTLKLSFGPGTRLTVL.

This clonotype was counted ten times or more. J is TRBJ1-2 and V is TRBV15, with a weak D call TRBD1 (6 bases). The CDR3 covers 12 residues. The V gene's germline CDR1 is LNHNV and CDR2 YYDKDF (reference sequence). Trimming cost V 5 bases and J 6 bases, with 10 bases left between them. CDR3 in amino acids: CATSPTGNGYTF. The CDR3, as DNA: TGTGCCACCAGCCCCACAGGGAATGGCTACACCTTC.

The genes are TRBV20-1 and TRBJ2-5, with D tentatively TRBD2 (5 bases). Germline lookup yields CDR1 DFQATT and CDR2 SNEGSKA (reference sequence). V gave up 5 bases and J gave up 5 bases, with 12 bases separating them. The CDR3 runs 12 residues. The CDR3 loop reads CSAPAPGETQYF. The DNA for the CDR3 is TGCAGTGCTCCGGCCCCGGGGGAGACCCAGTACTTC.

A note on this clonotype: An end of the junction differs from the germline gene, which may be a read error. V usage is TRBV7-9 and J usage is TRBJ2-5; the D gene is possibly TRBD1 (6 bases). Germline V lookup: CDR1 SEHNR, CDR2 FQNEAQ (reference sequence). The CDR3 sequence is 14 residues long. In DNA form, the CDR3 reads TGTGCCAGCAGCTTTCACAGAGAGGGGGAGACCGATGACTTC. Encoded protein: CASSFHREGETDDF.

Comments on this clonotype: Germline is not matched at one junction end, which may reflect a read error. The chain combines TRBV7-6 with TRBJ2-5; D gene ambiguous. This CDR3 has 14 residues. The germline CDR1 and CDR2 sequences are SGHVS and FNYEAQ. CDR3: CASSSPRLVSPLHF. Written as DNA, the CDR3 is TGTGCCAGCAGCTCGCCCAGATTAGTTTCACCCCTCCACTTC.

This chain connects TRBV7-6 to TRBJ2-7, with unresolved D. This CDR3 region has 15 residues. The germline CDR1 and CDR2 sequences are SGHVS and FNYEAQ. In DNA, the CDR3 is TGTGCCAGCAGCTTGAGTTCCTATAATTCACACGAGCACTACGTC. Protein: CASSLSSYNSHEHYV.

A remark on this clonotype: Compared with germline, one end of the junction differs, possibly owing to a read error. J is TRBJ2-5 and V is TRBV2; tentative D call: TRBD1 (5 bases). The V gene's germline CDR1 is SNHLY and CDR2 FYNNEI. The CDR3 has 13 amino acids. The CDR3 region is CASSYAPTDKQYF. The CDR3 nucleotides are TGTGCCAGCAGTTATGCCCCGACAGATAAGCAGTATTTC. The full variable domain, with the rest looked up from reference TRBV2 and TRBJ2-5, is EPEVTQTPSHQVTQMGQEVILRCVPISNHLYFYWYRQILGQKVEFLVSFYNNEISEKSEIFDDQFSVERPDGSNFTLKIRSTKLEDSAMYFCASSYAPTDKQYFGPGTRLLVL.

This chain connects TRBV7-9 to TRBJ2-7; possibly TRBD2 for D (6 bases). Trimming took 10 bases from V and 7 from J, leaving 20 bases between them. Germline CDR1 is SEHNR and CDR2 is FQNEAQ (reference sequence). This CDR3 contains 13 residues. The CDR3: CATRDFTSDEQYF. DNA of the CDR3: TGTGCCACCCGGGACTTCACGAGTGATGAGCAGTACTTC.

This clonotype was detected only once. The CDR3 loop is CASSRGGGSNNEYFF. Written as DNA, the CDR3 is TGTGCCAGCAGCAGAGGTGGCGGGTCAAACAATGAGTACTTCTTC. The J gene is TRBJ2-1, the V gene TRBV7-9, with a tentative D call TRBD2 (5 bases). The germline V gene has CDR1 SEHNR and CDR2 FQNEAQ (reference sequence). V was pared by 5 bases and J by 16 bases, with 27 bases between. This CDR3 has 15 residues.

The V gene is TRBV7-8, the J gene TRBJ2-1, with D possibly being TRBD1 or TRBD2 (6 bases each). The CDR3 runs 16 residues. V gave up 1 base and J gave up 0 bases, with 10 bases separating them. Per the germline V gene, CDR1 is SGHVS and CDR2 is FQNEAQ. The CDR3 coding sequence is TGTGCCAGCAGCTTAGGCGGAGGGGGCTCCTACAATGAGCAGTTCTTC. Its protein product is CASSLGGGGSYNEQFF.

The table lists this clonotype with many counts. The chain joins TRBV12-3 or TRBV12-4 to TRBJ1-1; TRBD1 is a possible D gene (5 bases). The V and J ends lost 4 bases and 4 bases respectively, with 16 bases between them. This CDR3 is 15 amino acids long. The chain's CDR3 is CASSWGRVLGTEAFF. In DNA, the CDR3 is TGTGCCAGCAGTTGGGGACGGGTTCTTGGCACTGAAGCTTTCTTT.

On this clonotype: As the CDR3 is not closed by the conserved phenylalanine or tryptophan, this likely results from a read error. The DNA is left out, because the CDR3 cannot be placed on it with certainty; the CDR3 is given as TCRdb lists it. The J gene is TRBJ2-1, the V gene TRBV7-2; whether TRBD1, the table's D call, matches the DNA was not checked. Germline assignment: CDR1 SGHTA and CDR2 FQGNSA. The CDR3 spans 13 amino acids, including both terminal residues. This CDR3 reads CASSFGGQRPKSS.

This clonotype was seen once. The junction does not match germline at one end; this may be a read error. This sequence joins TRBV15 and TRBJ1-1; 8 bases are shared with TRBD1. Germline V CDR1 and CDR2: LNHNV, YYDKDF (reference sequence). The CDR3 extends over 14 amino acids. CDR3 sequence reads: CATSKWREQGEAFF. Written as DNA, the CDR3 is TGTGCCACCAGTAAATGGAGGGAACAGGGGGAAGCTTTCTTC.

Notes on this clonotype: This is likely a read error, given that the CDR3 carries no conserved phenylalanine or tryptophan at its end. The DNA is left out, because the CDR3 cannot be placed on it with certainty; the CDR3 is given as TCRdb lists it. This chain links TRBV7-2 with TRBJ2-1; the table gives TRBD2 as D, unverified against the DNA. Both ends counted, the CDR3 spans 13 residues. The germline CDR1 and CDR2 sequences are SGHTA and FQGNSA. The CDR3 is CASSDGGGHDPQY.

This chain links TRBV20-1 with TRBJ2-7; no reliable D call. The CDR3 covers 15 residues. V was pared by 6 bases and J by 2 bases, with 20 bases between. The V gene's germline CDR1 is DFQATT and CDR2 SNEGSKA (reference sequence). The CDR3 spells CSAIAVQRRTYEQYF. The CDR3 bases are TGCAGTGCCATAGCTGTCCAGCGTCGGACCTACGAGCAGTACTTC.

The CDR3 nucleotides read TGTGCCAGCAGCTTGGACGGTAGGACAAAAGAGACCCAGTACTTC. It yields the protein CASSLDGRTKETQYF. The chain recombines TRBV5-6 with TRBJ2-5; TRBD1 is a possible D gene (5 bases). From germline, CDR1 is SGHDT and CDR2 YYEEEE. CDR3 length: 15 residues. V was trimmed by 0 bases and J by 3 bases, leaving 12 bases between them.

The gene calls are TRBV9 and TRBJ2-6; TRBD2 might be the D (5 bases). CDR1 is SGDLS and CDR2 is YYNGEE in the germline V gene. The CDR3 loop spans 16 amino acids. V lost 3 bases and J lost 14, with 24 bases in between. The CDR3 protein is CASSASSTETQYFLTF. CDR3 sequence (DNA): TGTGCCAGCAGCGCTAGCTCTACAGAGACCCAGTACTTCCTGACTTTC. Drawing the rest from reference TRBV9 and TRBJ2-6, the complete variable domain is DSGVTQTPKHLITATGQRVTLRCSPRSGDLSVYWYQQSLDQGLQFLIQYYNGEERAKGNILERFSAQQFPDLHSELNLSSLELGDSALYFCASSASSTETQYFLTFGAGSRLTVL.

The rearrangement uses TRBV19 and TRBJ1-2; D is uncertain. The CDR3 spans 14 residues. Germline CDR1 is LNHDA and CDR2 is SQIVND (reference sequence). Trimming stripped 10 bases from V and 0 bases from J, with 15 bases between. Here the CDR3 DNA reads TGTGCCACCGTAGGACTGCGTTCTAACTATGGCTACACCTTC. This translates into CATVGLRSNYGYTF.

A single count supports this clonotype. The rearrangement joins TRBV9 to TRBJ2-1; TRBD1 matches at 7 bases. The CDR3 extends over 15 amino acids. From germline, CDR1 is SGDLS and CDR2 YYNGEE. The V gene end was trimmed by 0 bases and the J gene end by 12 bases; junction bases not matched to a gene: 12. DNA for the CDR3: TGTGCCAGCAGCGTAGGGGGACAGACCTCAGATACGCAGTTCTTC. Its translation is CASSVGGQTSDTQFF. The full variable domain, its missing parts supplied by reference TRBV9 and TRBJ2-1, is DSGVTQTPKHLITATGQRVTLRCSPRSGDLSVYWYQQSLDQGLQFLIQYYNGEERAKGNILERFSAQQFPDLHSELNLSSLELGDSALYFCASSVGGQTSDTQFFGPGTRLTVL.

Remarks on this clonotype: One end of the junction does not line up with germline, which may come from a read error. The gene calls are TRBV7-9 and TRBJ2-3; 7 positions match TRBD1. The CDR3 loop spans 14 amino acids. Germline loops: CDR1 SEHNR, CDR2 FQNEAQ (reference sequence). The CDR3 DNA reads as TGTGCCAGCAGCGCCCCGACAGGGCCCCAAGAGACCCAGTTT. Translated, it gives CASSAPTGPQETQF.

This chain uses TRBV9 with TRBJ1-6; D gene ambiguous. The V end was cut by 1 base, the J end by 9 bases, with 17 bases between. CDR3 length equals 16 residues. Per germline, CDR1 SGDLS and CDR2 YYNGEE. The CDR3: CASSVTASPIPSPLHF. CDR3 bases: TGTGCCAGCAGCGTAACTGCCTCACCCATCCCTTCACCCCTCCACTTT.

A remark on this clonotype: Relative to the germline gene, one junction end is altered; a read error may explain this. The chain uses TRBV15 and TRBJ2-6, with TRBD1 identical over 7 bases. Germline V lookup: CDR1 LNHNV, CDR2 YYDKDF (reference sequence). The CDR3 is 16 residues long. The CDR3 reads CASSRGSSQEAQVLGF. CDR3 nucleotide sequence: TGTGCCAGCAGCAGGGGGTCCAGCCAAGAGGCCCAGGTCCTGGGTTTC.

For this clonotype: No conserved phenylalanine or tryptophan is present at the end of the CDR3, so a read error is the likely explanation. The DNA is left out, because the CDR3 cannot be placed on it with certainty; the CDR3 is given as TCRdb lists it. The rearrangement uses TRBV7-3 and TRBJ2-3; the table's TRBD1 call for D was not verified on the DNA. Counting both end residues, the CDR3 totals 13 amino acids. The V gene's germline CDR1 is SGHTA and CDR2 FQGTGA. The CDR3 protein is CASSELEPLLYEQ.

As to this clonotype: The conserved closing phenylalanine or tryptophan is absent in this CDR3, likely reflecting a read error. The DNA is left out, because the CDR3 cannot be placed on it with certainty; the CDR3 is given as TCRdb lists it. The chain has TRBV9 and TRBJ2-3; TRBD1 is taken as the D call from the table, unchecked against the DNA. The CDR3 comprises 13 residues, both ends counted. Germline V gives CDR1 SGDLS, CDR2 YYNGEE. CDR3 protein: CASSLGATQGEYI.

Comment on this clonotype: One junction end disagrees with the germline gene, perhaps due to a read error. This rearrangement joins TRBV7-9 to TRBJ2-5; D call uncertain. The CDR3 is made up of 15 amino acids. Germline V CDR1 and CDR2: SEHNR, FQNEAQ (reference sequence). Here the CDR3 reads CASSFWRSDQGTQYF. CDR3 coding DNA: TGTGCCAGCAGCTTTTGGAGAAGCGACCAAGGGACCCAGTACTTC.

This clonotype has only a few counts. This chain uses TRBV4-1 with TRBJ1-2, with D uncertain. This CDR3 comprises 13 residues. Germline CDR1 reads MGHRA; CDR2 reads YSYEKL. V was clipped by 0 bases and J by 8 bases, with 10 bases between them. CDR3 region: CASSQDLLRGYTF. The CDR3, as DNA: TGCGCCAGCAGCCAAGATCTGCTGAGGGGCTACACCTTC.

This sequence joins TRBV5-6 and TRBJ2-5, with 10 bases lining up with TRBD1. This CDR3 spans 15 amino acids. With V trimmed by 4 bases and J by 4 bases, 7 bases remained unmatched. From germline, CDR1 is SGHDT and CDR2 YYEEEE. CDR3 residues: CASSLRDRGPETQYF. The CDR3 bases are TGTGCCAGCAGCCTCCGGGACAGGGGACCAGAGACCCAGTACTTC.

A word on this clonotype: A read error may produce the germline difference seen at one junction end. The chain joins TRBV7-2 to TRBJ2-5; maybe TRBD1 (6 bases). CDR1 is SGHTA, CDR2 FQGNSA, per germline. The CDR3 sequence is 14 residues long. In DNA, the CDR3 is TGTGCCACCAGCAGGGGCGCGGGCGCCGAGTCCCAGTACTTC. Its protein product is CATSRGAGAESQYF.

The V call is TRBV7-8, the J call TRBJ2-5; weak D call: TRBD1 (6 bases). The CDR3 spans 15 residues. Germline-derived CDR1 and CDR2 are SGHVS and FQNEAQ. The V end lost 0 bases, the J end lost 13 bases, and 21 bases lay between the germline ends. The CDR3 region has the DNA TGTGCCAGCAGCTTAGCCCACGGGACAAAAGCGCCTCCGTACTTC. This sequence encodes CASSLAHGTKAPPYF. Looking up the rest from reference TRBV7-8 and TRBJ2-5 gives the full variable domain: GAGVSQSPRYKVAKRGQDVALRCDPISGHVSLFWYQQALGQGPEFLTYFQNEAQLDKSGLPSDRFFAERPEGSVSTLKIQRTQQEDSAVYLCASSLAHGTKAPPYFGPGTRLLVL.

The chain is built from TRBV7-9 and TRBJ1-1, with unresolved D. The germline CDR1 and CDR2 sequences are SEHNR and FQNEAQ (reference sequence). V lost 2 bases and J 11 bases, leaving 21 bases between the germline ends. The CDR3 spans 15 residues. CDR3 nucleotides: TGTGCCAGCAGCTTACAAAGAGGCGGGTGGGGTGATGCTTTCTTT. Its translation: CASSLQRGGWGDAFF.